A single sample is the source of the 19 T cell receptor beta chains below, sequenced in a study of blood T cells in healthy people across ages (dated by TCRdb to between 2014 and 2016). Library prep was done by 5' RACE. The instrument was an Illumina HiSeq 2500. A second PCR of roughly 7 to 11 cycles was performed with a sample-barcoded 5' primer and a J-beta primer mix. The public sequencing data were trimmed at Q25 with fastp and processed into clonotypes with MiXCR by TCRdb, which kept only in-frame beta chains. Rows are combined by CDR3 protein, so each entry shows the most common genes and DNA. Here the sample has 700,000 to 950,000 distinct CDR3 sequences; 43% occur a single time. Approximately 22% of the sample is taken by the ten largest. Sequencing was performed on blood. These receptors were obtained from a woman aged 55-69 years in good health.

This chain connects TRBV5-1 to TRBJ1-4, with TRBD1 matching 10 bases. The junction had 7 bases not matched to a gene; V was cut back by 4 bases and J by 7 bases. The CDR3 sequence is 15 residues long. Looked up from germline, CDR1 is SGHRS and CDR2 is YFSETQ. The CDR3 DNA sequence: TGCGCCAGCAGCACAGGCGGGACAGGGGTTGAAAAACTGTTTTTT. Residues: CASSTGGTGVEKLFF.

To note about this clonotype: Its ends do not fully match the called genes, so a read error is possible. The chain carries TRBV13 and TRBJ2-1; 9 bases match TRBD2. This CDR3 region has 17 residues. Germline V lookup: CDR1 PRHDT, CDR2 FYEKMQ (reference sequence). CDR3 sequence (DNA): TGTGCCAGCAGCCCAAGTTGGCGGGGGGGCATCTACAATAAGCAGTTCTTC. This sequence encodes CASSPSWRGGIYNKQFF.

This clonotype was seen more than once but under ten times. This chain joins TRBV20-1 and TRBJ2-4; D call uncertain. V lost 5 bases, J lost 6 bases, and 11 bases lay in between. This CDR3 comprises 12 residues. Germline values: CDR1 DFQATT, CDR2 SNEGSKA (reference sequence). CDR3 region: CSARVGRNIQYF. DNA for the CDR3: TGCAGTGCTCGGGTCGGCCGAAACATTCAGTACTTC.

The chain combines TRBV6-6 with TRBJ2-1, with unresolved D. The end of the DNA is better explained by TRBJ2-7, so the J call may be wrong. The germline V gene encodes CDR1 MNHNY and CDR2 SVGAGI (reference sequence). CDR3 size: 12 residues. Here the CDR3 DNA reads TGTGCCAGCAGCGAATCCTACAATGAGCAGTACTTC. Translation: CASSESYNEQYF.

The rearrangement links TRBV6-5 to TRBJ2-7; D is unresolved. This CDR3 is 14 amino acids long. Germline lookup yields CDR1 MNHEY and CDR2 SVGAGI. The germline V and J ends were trimmed by 6 bases and 0 bases, with 12 bases remaining between them. CDR3 DNA: TGTGCCAGCAGGGGTAGTAAGAGCTCCTACGAGCAGTACTTC. This encodes CASRGSKSSYEQYF.

This clonotype was seen more than once but under ten times. The chain links TRBV11-2 to TRBJ2-1; 16 bases are a match to TRBD2. Germline values: CDR1 SGHAT, CDR2 FQNNGV. The V gene end was trimmed by 5 bases and the J gene end by 6 bases; junction bases not matched to a gene: 10. This CDR3 has 18 residues. CDR3 nucleotide sequence: TGTGCCAGCAGCACAGTGGCGGGGACTAGCGGGAGGGCCAATGAGCAGTTCTTC. Encoded protein: CASSTVAGTSGRANEQFF.

This clonotype has ten or more counts. The chain recombines TRBV20-1 with TRBJ2-1; 14 nucleotides align to TRBD2. Germline loops: CDR1 DFQATT, CDR2 SNEGSKA (reference sequence). V shed 0 bases and J 10 bases; nucleotides not matched to a gene: 8. CDR3 length: 16 amino acids. Here the CDR3 DNA reads TGCAGTGCTAGAGAACCCGGACTAGCGGGAGGCCAAGAGCAGTTCTTC. Protein product: CSAREPGLAGGQEQFF.

This clonotype has at least ten counts. V gene TRBV6-5 combines with J gene TRBJ2-6; D remains ambiguous. V lost 1 base and J lost 0, with 10 bases in between. CDR1 and CDR2 (germline): MNHEY, SVGAGI. The CDR3 runs 17 residues. CDR3 sequence: CASSYYSDTSGANVLTF. The CDR3 coding sequence is TGTGCCAGCAGTTACTACTCTGACACCTCTGGGGCCAACGTCCTGACTTTC.

Concerning this clonotype: One base away lies a much larger clone, so this may be a sequencing read error. This chain links TRBV24-1 with TRBJ2-3; possible D gene TRBD2, 6 bases. Germline V gene lookup returns CDR1 KGHDR and CDR2 SFDVKD. The V end was cut by 2 bases, the J end by 8 bases, with 13 bases between. This CDR3 is 14 amino acids long. CDR3 sequence reads: CATSDYTAGGTQYF. DNA for the CDR3: TGTGCCACCAGTGATTATACGGCCGGGGGTACGCAGTATTTT.

The chain uses TRBV6-6 and TRBJ2-5, with D unclear. Germline-derived CDR1 and CDR2 are MNHNY and SVGAGI (reference sequence). Trimming removed 5 bases at V and 11 bases at J, with 15 bases between. The CDR3 consists of 12 residues. This CDR3 is CASSSQSNEQYF. In DNA, the CDR3 is TGTGCCAGCAGTAGCCAATCCAATGAGCAGTACTTC.

This clonotype has only a few counts. This sequence joins TRBV3-1 and TRBJ2-2, with a possible D match to TRBD2 (5 bases). CDR3 length: 17 amino acids. CDR1 LGHDT and CDR2 YNNKEL come from the germline V gene (reference sequence). Trimming removed 4 bases from V and 2 bases from J, with 17 bases in between. The CDR3 region is CASSRFSLAGNTGELFF. In nucleotides, the CDR3 is TGTGCCAGCAGCCGATTTAGTCTAGCCGGAAACACCGGGGAGCTGTTTTTT.

In this sample, this clonotype turned up a few times. The chain is built from TRBV12-3 or TRBV12-4 and TRBJ2-3; TRBD1 agrees at 9 bases. The CDR3 totals 14 residues. The ends lost 6 bases at V and 4 bases at J; junction bases unmatched: 5. The CDR3 DNA sequence: TGTGCCAGCAGGGGGGACAGGGCGGCAGATACGCAGTATTTT. Translation: CASRGDRAADTQYF.

J is TRBJ1-6 and V is TRBV7-2, with D tentatively TRBD1 (5 bases). Germline CDR1 SGHTA, CDR2 FQGNSA. This CDR3 region has 15 residues. V lost 2 bases and J 7 bases, leaving 12 bases between the germline ends. The chain's CDR3 is CASSLSGGGNSPLHF. The CDR3 coding sequence is TGTGCCAGCAGCTTAAGTGGGGGAGGAAATTCACCCCTCCACTTT.

This clonotype was picked up a small number of times. This sequence joins TRBV11-2 and TRBJ2-1; 12 nucleotides line up with TRBD2. This CDR3 has 17 residues. Germline CDR1 and CDR2: SGHAT and FQNNGV. The V segment lost 5 bases and the J segment 7 bases; nucleotides outside the gene matches: 12. CDR3 DNA sequence: TGTGCCAGCAGCCTAGTTCTAGCGGGGGGGCCTGGGAATGAGCAGTTCTTC. This gives the protein CASSLVLAGGPGNEQFF.

V is TRBV28 and J is TRBJ1-2; TRBD1 aligns across 8 bases. Germline V gene sequence: CDR1 MDHEN, CDR2 SYDVKM. The CDR3 totals 14 residues. V shed 7 bases and J 7 bases; nucleotides not matched to a gene: 11. The CDR3 protein is CASTPGQGMGGYTF. The CDR3 bases are TGTGCCAGCACCCCCGGACAGGGAATGGGTGGCTACACCTTC.

The chain combines TRBV30 with TRBJ2-4; D uncertain. The J call could be wrong; TRBJ2-5 is a better fit for the DNA end. The CDR3 is made up of 12 amino acids. CDR1 is GTSNPN and CDR2 is SVGIG in the germline V gene (reference sequence). CDR3 sequence (DNA): TGTGCCTGGAGCCCAGGCTGGGAGACCCAGTACTTC. This sequence encodes CAWSPGWETQYF.

The V call is TRBV15, the J call TRBJ1-4, with unresolved D. Germline loops: CDR1 LNHNV, CDR2 YYDKDF (reference sequence). The CDR3 loop spans 15 amino acids. The V end was cut by 0 bases, the J end by 0 bases, with 5 bases between. CDR3 bases: TGTGCCACCAGCAGAGATCGGGCAACTAATGAAAAACTGTTTTTT. Encoded protein: CATSRDRATNEKLFF.

The chain is built from TRBV20-1 and TRBJ2-1, with D hard to call. Trimming removed 4 bases from V and 0 bases from J, with 4 bases in between. The CDR3 contains 12 residues. Germline V gives CDR1 DFQATT, CDR2 SNEGSKA (reference sequence). CDR3: CSAKTSYNEQFF. The CDR3 DNA reads TGCAGTGCTAAAACCTCCTACAATGAGCAGTTCTTC.

This clonotype has more than one count but fewer than ten. The rearrangement links TRBV9 to TRBJ2-2, with a possible D match to TRBD1 (6 bases). Germline V lookup: CDR1 SGDLS, CDR2 YYNGEE. V was trimmed by 1 base and J by 0 bases, leaving 16 bases between them. The CDR3 extends over 18 amino acids. The CDR3 sequence: CASSVPQIRGSNTGELFF. The DNA of the CDR3 is TGTGCCAGCAGCGTACCCCAAATAAGGGGGTCGAACACCGGGGAGCTGTTTTTT.